The TCR beta chain described here comes from a study of blood T cell repertoires in COVID-19. About the study: Collection of acute and convalescent COVID-19 samples took place in the United States, Italy and Spain. T cells, B-cell-depleted T cells, or PBMCs supplied cDNA or gDNA.

This clone was counted once. CDR1 is WSHSY, CDR2 SAAADI, per germline. CDR3 length equals 17 residues. Trimming took 0 bases from V and 1 from J, leaving 13 bases between them. Per the original data handling: Estimated nucleated cell counts came from reference gene primer amplification. The method was immunoSEQ multiplex PCR; TCRdb's version includes in-frame clones alone and lacks a portion of them. That table furnishes V, J and clone size, whereas the DNA furnished D and trimming. The sample includes under 300,000 clones, roughly 88% of them seen just once. The sequencing input was peripheral blood. The TCR sequence derives from a woman aged 25 to 39 with acute or convalescent COVID-19. The chain couples TRBV10-2 to TRBJ1-5; D might be TRBD1 (6 bases). The DNA for the CDR3 is TGCGCCAGCAGTGAGTCCCGGCGGGGGACAAGCAATCAGCCCCAGCATTTT. This gives the protein CASSESRRGTSNQPQHF.